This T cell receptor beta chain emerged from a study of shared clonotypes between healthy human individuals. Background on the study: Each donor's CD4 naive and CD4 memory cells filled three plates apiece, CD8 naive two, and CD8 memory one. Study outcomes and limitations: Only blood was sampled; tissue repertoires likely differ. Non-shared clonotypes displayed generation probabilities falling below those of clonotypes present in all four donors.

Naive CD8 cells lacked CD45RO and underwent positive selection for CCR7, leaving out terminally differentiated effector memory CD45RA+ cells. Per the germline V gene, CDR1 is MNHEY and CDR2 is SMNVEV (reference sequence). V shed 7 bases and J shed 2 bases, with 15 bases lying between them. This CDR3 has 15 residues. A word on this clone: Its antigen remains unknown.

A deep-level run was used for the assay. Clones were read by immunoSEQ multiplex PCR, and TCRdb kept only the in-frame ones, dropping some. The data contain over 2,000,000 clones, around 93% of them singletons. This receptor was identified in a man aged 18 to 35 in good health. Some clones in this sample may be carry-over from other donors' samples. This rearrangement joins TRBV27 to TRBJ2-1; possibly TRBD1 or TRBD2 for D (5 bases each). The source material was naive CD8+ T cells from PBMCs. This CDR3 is CASTPGPHTYNEQFF. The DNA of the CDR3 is TGTGCCAGCACCCCGGGACCCCATACCTACAATGAGCAGTTCTTC.